The 27 T cell receptor beta chains below come from one sample, sequenced in a study of blood T cell repertoires in COVID-19. Generated by immunoSEQ multiplex PCR, the TCRdb table keeps only in-frame clones and is missing some. The sample comprises around 250,000 clones, 84% of which are singletons, and 1.5% rests with the top ten. Sequencing was performed on peripheral blood. These receptor sequences come from a woman between 40 and 50 years old who had recovered from COVID-19.

The sample holds a few counts of this clone. The genes are TRBV2 and TRBJ2-3; unclear D gene. This CDR3 contains 15 residues. The V and J ends lost 4 bases and 2 bases respectively, with 13 bases between them. Germline-derived CDR1 and CDR2 are SNHLY and FYNNEI. CDR3 sequence reads: CASSGSWAFTDTQYF. CDR3 bases: TGTGCCAGCAGTGGATCCTGGGCCTTCACAGATACGCAGTATTTT.

The V and J genes are TRBV7-9 and TRBJ1-1; possible D gene TRBD1, 5 bases. This CDR3 is 14 amino acids long. Germline V gene sequence: CDR1 SEHNR, CDR2 FQNEAQ (reference sequence). Trimming left V 0 bases short and J 3 bases short, with 8 bases between. The CDR3 region is CASSLAGVYTEAFF. CDR3 nucleotides: TGTGCCAGCAGCTTAGCAGGGGTTTACACTGAAGCTTTCTTT.

The chain recombines TRBV28 with TRBJ1-1; no clear D gene. Trimming took 3 bases from V and 7 from J, leaving 9 bases between them. This CDR3 is 12 amino acids long. Germline CDR1 is MDHEN and CDR2 is SYDVKM. The CDR3 protein is CASSLSSIEAFF. The CDR3 coding sequence is TGTGCCAGCAGTTTGAGTAGTATTGAAGCTTTCTTT. Full variable domain (remainder filled in from reference TRBV28 and TRBJ1-1): DVKVTQSSRYLVKRTGEKVFLECVQDMDHENMFWYRQDPGLGLRLIYFSYDVKMKEKGDIPEGYSVSREKKERFSLILESASTNQTSMYLCASSLSSIEAFFGQGTRLTVV.

The chain couples TRBV30 to TRBJ2-7; D might be TRBD1 (5 bases). Trimming left V 5 bases short and J 0 bases short, with 14 bases between. The CDR3 extends over 14 amino acids. Germline V lookup: CDR1 GTSNPN, CDR2 SVGIG (reference sequence). CDR3 amino acids: CAWGKDSSSYEQYF. The CDR3 DNA is TGTGCCTGGGGGAAAGACAGCAGCTCCTACGAGCAGTACTTC.

The chain couples TRBV6-5 to TRBJ2-2; TRBD1 matches 10 bases. V lost 7 bases and J lost 6; bases outside the gene matches: 8. CDR3 length equals 15 residues. Looked up from germline, CDR1 is MNHEY and CDR2 is SVGAGI. The CDR3, as DNA: TGTGCCAGCATAACGGGACAGGGGATCCCCGGGGAGCTGTTTTTT. It codes for CASITGQGIPGELFF.

The V call is TRBV6-5, the J call TRBJ2-1; 10 nucleotides agree with TRBD2. With 6 bases clipped from V and 5 bases from J, the junction kept 7 bases outside the gene matches. Germline CDR1 MNHEY, CDR2 SVGAGI. The CDR3 length is 15 residues. CDR3 in amino acids: CASRERGGRNNEQFF. The CDR3 DNA reads TGTGCCAGCAGGGAGCGGGGGGGCCGAAACAATGAGCAGTTCTTC.

This chain uses TRBV7-2 with TRBJ1-4; 8 bases map to TRBD1. CDR3 length equals 14 residues. J gave up 6 bases and V 2 bases, and 2 bases lay outside the gene matches. The germline CDR1 and CDR2 sequences are SGHTA and FQGNSA. The CDR3 reads CASSLNRGYEKLFF. CDR3 DNA sequence: TGTGCCAGCAGCTTAAACAGGGGGTATGAAAAACTGTTTTTT.

The rearrangement joins TRBV4-2 to TRBJ2-7; TRBD1 agrees at 9 bases. V lost 0 bases to trimming and J lost 6 bases; unmatched junction nucleotides: 6. The CDR3 is 15 amino acids. CDR1 LGHNA and CDR2 YNFKEQ come from the germline V gene. In DNA form, the CDR3 reads TGTGCCAGCAGCCAAGATAGGACAGGGGTAGCCGAGCAGTACTTC. Translated, it gives CASSQDRTGVAEQYF.

V usage is TRBV19 and J usage is TRBJ2-2; TRBD1 is a possible D gene (5 bases). The CDR3 has 18 residues. Germline V lookup: CDR1 LNHDA, CDR2 SQIVND (reference sequence). Trimming stripped 4 bases from V and 7 bases from J, with 25 bases between. In DNA form, the CDR3 reads TGTGCCAGTAGTAGATGGGGCAGGCAGGCAATCGTTGTCGGGGAGCTGTTTTTT. Translated, it gives CASSRWGRQAIVVGELFF. Drawing the rest from reference TRBV19 and TRBJ2-2, the complete variable domain is DGGITQSPKYLFRKEGQNVTLSCEQNLNHDAMYWYRQDPGQGLRLIYYSQIVNDFQKGDIAEGYSVSREKKESFPLTVTSAQKNPTAFYLCASSRWGRQAIVVGELFFGEGSRLTVL.

The chain employs TRBV2 and TRBJ2-1; the match to TRBD1 covers 9 bases. CDR1 and CDR2 (germline): SNHLY, FYNNEI. With V trimmed by 5 bases and J by 6 bases, 11 bases remained unmatched. The CDR3 extends over 16 amino acids. In DNA form, the CDR3 reads TGTGCCAGCAGTTTTTCCGGGACAGGGTCCCCCAATGAGCAGTTCTTC. Protein sequence: CASSFSGTGSPNEQFF.

The V call is TRBV28, the J call TRBJ1-1, with D possibly being TRBD1 (6 bases). Looked up from germline, CDR1 is MDHEN and CDR2 is SYDVKM. The CDR3 runs 15 residues. Trimming removed 3 bases from V and 3 bases from J, with 14 bases in between. CDR3 nucleotides: TGTGCCAGCAGTTTGAGGGTAGGGGGAGACACTGAAGCTTTCTTT. Translating gives CASSLRVGGDTEAFF.

The V gene is TRBV11-2, the J gene TRBJ2-7; TRBD1 matches 10 bases. Germline values: CDR1 SGHAT, CDR2 FQNNGV. V lost 5 bases to trimming and J lost 5 bases; unmatched junction nucleotides: 6. CDR3 length: 14 residues. For the CDR3, the DNA is TGTGCCAGCAGCGTTTTTGGACAGGGGGACGAGCAGTACTTC. This sequence encodes CASSVFGQGDEQYF.

The J gene is TRBJ2-5, the V gene TRBV29-1, with 11 bases that match TRBD2. V lost 7 bases and J lost 4; bases outside the gene matches: 8. Germline CDR1 is SQVTM and CDR2 is ANQGSEA. This CDR3 has 14 amino acids. This CDR3 reads CSAGLAVVAETQYF. Written as DNA, the CDR3 is TGCAGCGCGGGACTAGCGGTGGTTGCAGAGACCCAGTACTTC.

The gene calls are TRBV2 and TRBJ2-2; D possibly corresponds to TRBD1 (6 bases). V lost 6 bases to trimming and J lost 3 bases, with 17 bases between them. Germline assignment: CDR1 SNHLY and CDR2 FYNNEI. The CDR3 spans 16 residues. The CDR3 loop reads CASRGAQSPYTGELFF. The CDR3 region has the DNA TGTGCCAGCAGGGGGGCCCAATCGCCCTACACCGGGGAGCTGTTTTTT. The whole variable domain, remainder taken from reference TRBV2 and TRBJ2-2, is EPEVTQTPSHQVTQMGQEVILRCVPISNHLYFYWYRQILGQKVEFLVSFYNNEISEKSEIFDDQFSVERPDGSNFTLKIRSTKLEDSAMYFCASRGAQSPYTGELFFGEGSRLTVL.

This chain connects TRBV11-2 to TRBJ1-2; D is possibly TRBD1 (6 bases). Germline assignment: CDR1 SGHAT and CDR2 FQNNGV. V was trimmed by 5 bases and J by 7 bases, leaving 17 bases between them. There are 14 residues in the CDR3. CDR3 region: CASSPNTGFLGYTF. For the CDR3, the DNA is TGTGCCAGCAGCCCAAATACAGGGTTTCTTGGCTACACCTTC. Combining the CDR3 with reference TRBV11-2 and TRBJ1-2 gives the whole variable domain EAGVAQSPRYKIIEKRQSVAFWCNPISGHATLYWYQQILGQGPKLLIQFQNNGVVDDSQLPKDRFSAERLKGVDSTLKIQPAKLEDSAVYLCASSPNTGFLGYTFGSGTRLTVV.

The V call is TRBV7-2, the J call TRBJ1-3; D may be TRBD1 (5 bases). Germline V lookup: CDR1 SGHTA, CDR2 FQGNSA. V was cut by 1 base and J by 4 bases, with 14 bases left in between. This CDR3 is 16 amino acids long. The CDR3 DNA reads TGTGCCAGCAGCTTAGTGGGGGGTCAGGGCGGAAACACCATATATTTT. This sequence encodes CASSLVGGQGGNTIYF.

This clone has more than one count but fewer than ten. Within the sample, other DNA sequences also encode this same CDR3. This chain links TRBV2 with TRBJ1-6; D gene unclear. V was pared by 2 bases and J by 7 bases, with 9 bases between. CDR1 and CDR2 (germline): SNHLY, FYNNEI. There are 14 residues in the CDR3. In nucleotides, the CDR3 is TGTGCCAGCAGTGAAAGACTGACGAATTCACCCCTCCACTTT. It codes for CASSERLTNSPLHF.

This clone was counted between two and nine times. The genes are TRBV7-2 and TRBJ2-7, with a weak D call TRBD1 (5 bases). This CDR3 contains 14 residues. With 6 bases removed from V and 3 bases from J, the gap between germline ends came to 15 bases. Germline lookup yields CDR1 SGHTA and CDR2 FQGNSA. CDR3 sequence (DNA): TGTGCCAGCAGTTCCCACAGGACGGGCTACGAGCAGTACTTC. This translates into CASSSHRTGYEQYF.

The CDR3 DNA follows: TGCGCCAGCAGCTTGGGACAGTTCGACAATGAGCAGTTCTTC. It is translated as CASSLGQFDNEQFF. V is TRBV5-1 and J is TRBJ2-1, with D tentatively TRBD1 (5 bases). The CDR3 is 14 amino acids. V gave up 0 bases and J gave up 5 bases, with 9 bases separating them. Germline values: CDR1 SGHRS, CDR2 YFSETQ.

V and J are TRBV18 and TRBJ2-3, with TRBD2 matching 12 bases. The CDR3 runs to 16 residues. V shed 6 bases and J 1 base; nucleotides not matched to a gene: 5. Germline-derived CDR1 and CDR2 are KGHSH and LQKENI. CDR3 region: CASSLRTSGGTDTQYF. Here the CDR3 DNA reads TGTGCCAGCTCTCTCCGGACTAGCGGGGGCACAGATACGCAGTATTTT.

This clone was detected only once. The chain uses TRBV20-1 and TRBJ1-3, with D perhaps matching TRBD1 (5 bases). Germline CDR1 reads DFQATT; CDR2 reads SNEGSKA (reference sequence). Trimming left V 3 bases short and J 4 bases short, with 10 bases between. The CDR3 spans 13 residues. CDR3 residues: CSASWGSGNTIYF. The DNA for the CDR3 is TGCAGTGCTAGTTGGGGCTCCGGAAACACCATATATTTT.

The chain combines TRBV18 with TRBJ1-5, with D possibly TRBD1 on 5 matching bases. V dropped 0 bases and J dropped 1 base, with 10 bases sitting between them. Germline assignment: CDR1 KGHSH and CDR2 LQKENI. The CDR3 extends over 16 amino acids. The CDR3 protein is CASSPPGDRSNQPQHF. CDR3 nucleotides: TGTGCCAGCTCACCACCAGGCGACAGAAGCAATCAGCCCCAGCATTTT.

This chain uses TRBV5-1 with TRBJ1-1; a possible D gene is TRBD1 (6 bases). V lost 0 bases, J lost 5 bases, and 14 bases lay in between. The V gene's germline CDR1 is SGHRS and CDR2 YFSETQ. This CDR3 has 15 residues. Written as DNA, the CDR3 is TGCGCCAGCAGCTTGGGCGGGGGCCGGGGTACTGAAGCTTTCTTT. Residues: CASSLGGGRGTEAFF.

This clone was counted a few times. The chain couples TRBV18 to TRBJ2-2; 8 bases agree with TRBD1. Germline V gene lookup returns CDR1 KGHSH and CDR2 LQKENI. The V and J ends lost 0 bases and 5 bases, in that order; junction bases with no gene match: 5. This CDR3 comprises 16 residues. CDR3 amino acids: CASSPPGTGETGELFF. The CDR3 DNA sequence: TGTGCCAGCTCACCACCGGGGACAGGAGAAACCGGGGAGCTGTTTTTT.

This chain links TRBV5-1 with TRBJ2-3; D may be TRBD2 (5 bases). V lost 2 bases and J lost 6, with 16 bases in between. The CDR3 covers 15 residues. Per the germline V gene, CDR1 is SGHRS and CDR2 is YFSETQ. The CDR3 sequence: CASSFRGGLQDTQYF. In DNA form, the CDR3 reads TGCGCCAGCAGCTTTCGTGGCGGGCTGCAGGATACGCAGTATTTT.

This clone was seen a single time. J is TRBJ1-4 and V is TRBV19; a weak D match, TRBD1 (5 bases). Trimming cost V 0 bases and J 7 bases, with 12 bases left between them. CDR1 LNHDA and CDR2 SQIVND come from the germline V gene (reference sequence). The CDR3 has 15 amino acids. Here the CDR3 reads CASSIDLGGGEKLFF. CDR3 bases: TGTGCCAGTAGTATAGACCTCGGGGGAGGTGAAAAACTGTTTTTT.

V is TRBV28 and J is TRBJ1-4; 8 bases agree with TRBD1. Looked up from germline, CDR1 is MDHEN and CDR2 is SYDVKM. This CDR3 comprises 15 residues. Trimming removed 5 bases from V and 7 bases from J; junction bases left unmatched: 9. CDR3 region: CASSVPDREFEKLFF. In DNA form, the CDR3 reads TGTGCCAGCAGTGTCCCGGACAGGGAGTTTGAAAAACTGTTTTTT.